One sample yielded the 3 T cell receptor beta chains listed below, sequenced in a study of cytomegalovirus exposure and HLA in healthy donors. The repertoire was sequenced with immunoSEQ multiplex PCR; TCRdb's copy has only in-frame clones and lacks some. The sample records about 130,000 clones, approximately 92% being singletons. Sample: PBMCs. The receptor set was obtained from a woman between 18 and 29 years old in good health and CMV-seropositive.

This clone came up a few times. The chain is built from TRBV7-9 and TRBJ2-3; D remains ambiguous. The germline V and J ends were trimmed by 5 bases and 2 bases, with 8 bases remaining between them. Germline CDR1 SEHNR, CDR2 FQNEAQ (reference sequence). CDR3 length: 13 residues. The CDR3 coding sequence is TGTGCCAGCAGCATAGTAGCCACAGATACGCAGTATTTT. It is translated as CASSIVATDTQYF. The full variable domain, rest sourced from reference TRBV7-9 and TRBJ2-3, is DTGVSQNPRHKITKRGQNVTFRCDPISEHNRLYWYRQTLGQGPEFLTYFQNEAQLEKSRLLSDRFSAERPKGSFSTLEIQRTEQGDSAMYLCASSIVATDTQYFGPGTRLTVL.

For this clone: The germline gene is not matched at one end of the junction; a read error may be the cause. V usage is TRBV15 and J usage is TRBJ1-2, with D maybe TRBD1 (5 bases). The CDR3 spans 13 residues. The V gene's germline CDR1 is LNHNV and CDR2 YYDKDF (reference sequence). The CDR3 loop reads CATTRAGRSGYTF. CDR3 DNA sequence: TGTGCCACCACCAGAGCAGGGAGGAGTGGCTACACCTTC.

The chain links TRBV5-1 to TRBJ2-7; 10 nucleotides agree with TRBD1. The CDR3 covers 15 residues. V shed 0 bases and J 3 bases; nucleotides not matched to a gene: 3. The germline V gene encodes CDR1 SGHRS and CDR2 YFSETQ. The CDR3 bases are TGCGCCAGCAGCTTGGGGACAGGGGGTCTCTACGAGCAGTACTTC. It encodes CASSLGTGGLYEQYF.